A selection of T cell receptor beta chains follows, all from one sample in a study of CD8 T cells in Susac syndrome. TCRdb recomputed calls from the immunoSEQ multiplex PCR reads with MiXCR, one row per CDR3 protein. The data show about 240,000 distinct CDR3 sequences, almost 97% seen once. Sequenced sample: CD4+ T cells from PBMCs. The origin of the receptors is a human donor with Susac syndrome. Both conserved end residues are part of each CDR3. D genes are given only for firm matches. The size of a clone is reported for some rows only, either as once, few or many, or as a class for expanded clones.

D: TRBD2
length: 14
V: TRBV29-1
size: -
J: TRBJ2-7
CDR3: CSVGGLETTYEQYF
DNA: TGCAGCGTTGGGGGACTAGAGACTACCTACGAGCAGTACTTC

D: -
length: 15
V: TRBV9
size: -
J: TRBJ1-3
CDR3: CASSVYPGDENTIYF
DNA: TGTGCCAGCAGCGTATACCCAGGGGACGAAAACACCATATATTTT

D: TRBD2
length: 14
V: TRBV29-1
size: -
J: TRBJ2-3
CDR3: CSAKLAGSTDTQYF
DNA: TGCAGCGCCAAGCTAGCGGGGTCCACAGATACGCAGTATTTT

D: TRBD2
length: 17
V: TRBV27
size: -
J: TRBJ2-7
CDR3: CASSLFLTSGRSYEQYF
DNA: TGTGCCAGCAGTTTATTCCTGACTAGCGGGAGGTCCTACGAGCAGTACTTC

D: TRBD2
length: 11
V: TRBV2
size: -
J: TRBJ2-4
CDR3: CASMSGGIQYF
DNA: TGTGCCAGCATGTCCGGGGGGATTCAGTACTTC

D: -
length: 14
V: TRBV29-1
size: -
J: TRBJ2-5
CDR3: CSVAFGTKGETQYF
DNA: TGCAGCGTTGCATTCGGGACGAAGGGAGAGACCCAGTACTTC

D: TRBD2
length: 16
V: TRBV5-1
size: -
J: TRBJ2-5
CDR3: CARRSAGEPIQETQYF
DNA: TGCGCCAGGCGATCCGCGGGAGAACCGATCCAAGAGACCCAGTACTTC

D: -
length: 16
V: TRBV7-9
size: once
J: TRBJ1-1
CDR3: CASSPRVGASDTEAFF
DNA: TGTGCCAGCAGCCCACGGGTGGGGGCTAGCGACACTGAAGCTTTCTTT

D: -
length: 15
V: TRBV20-1
size: -
J: TRBJ1-5
CDR3: CSARVGQGPNQPQHF
DNA: TGCAGTGCTAGAGTTGGTCAGGGCCCAAATCAGCCCCAGCATTTT

D: TRBD1
length: 15
V: TRBV14
size: -
J: TRBJ1-2
CDR3: CASSGDRGSTYGYTF
DNA: TGTGCCAGCAGCGGAGACAGGGGGAGTACCTATGGCTACACCTTC

D: TRBD1
length: 15
V: TRBV30
size: -
J: TRBJ1-1
CDR3: CAWGTGGTMNTEAFF
DNA: TGTGCCTGGGGGACAGGGGGAACAATGAACACTGAAGCTTTCTTT

D: -
length: 15
V: TRBV14
size: -
J: TRBJ2-7
CDR3: CASSPPGAAIYEQYF
DNA: TGTGCCAGCAGCCCGCCCGGGGCAGCTATCTACGAGCAGTACTTC

D: -
length: 13
V: TRBV20-1
size: -
J: TRBJ2-5
CDR3: CSAVDGSQETQYF
DNA: TGCAGTGCCGTGGACGGTTCCCAAGAGACCCAGTACTTC

D: -
length: 14
V: TRBV18
size: -
J: TRBJ2-5
CDR3: CASSPRKGQETQYF
DNA: TGTGCCAGCTCACCACGTAAAGGGCAAGAGACCCAGTACTTC

D: TRBD1
length: 14
V: TRBV24-1
size: -
J: TRBJ2-7
CDR3: CATSDPGTGYEQYF
DNA: TGTGCCACCAGTGACCCCGGGACAGGGTACGAGCAGTACTTC

D: -
length: 16
V: TRBV29-1
size: -
J: TRBJ2-5
CDR3: CSVGQLRGQGGKTQYF
DNA: TGCAGCGTTGGTCAACTCCGGGGGCAGGGAGGAAAGACCCAGTACTTC

D: -
length: 13
V: TRBV16
size: -
J: TRBJ1-2
CDR3: CASSQSVYNGYTF
DNA: TGTGCCAGCAGCCAATCAGTGTACAATGGCTACACCTTC

D: -
length: 12
V: TRBV29-1
size: -
J: TRBJ2-1
CDR3: CSGRGNYNEQFF
DNA: TGCAGCGGGAGGGGCAATTACAATGAGCAGTTCTTC

D: TRBD1
length: 17
V: TRBV12-3/TRBV12-4
size: -
J: TRBJ1-5
CDR3: CASSRLAGTVGNQPQHF
DNA: TGTGCCAGCAGTCGATTAGCCGGGACAGTGGGAAATCAGCCCCAGCATTTT

D: -
length: 16
V: TRBV27
size: -
J: TRBJ2-5
CDR3: CASSLVGTTSRETQYF
DNA: TGTGCCAGCAGTTTAGTCGGGACAACCAGTCGAGAGACCCAGTACTTC

D: -
length: 14
V: TRBV20-1
size: -
J: TRBJ1-5
CDR3: CSARDGTRNQPQHF
DNA: TGCAGTGCTAGAGACGGGACGCGCAATCAGCCCCAGCATTTT

D: -
length: 17
V: TRBV7-2
size: once
J: TRBJ2-7
CDR3: CASSSRLQGGSSYEQYF
DNA: TGTGCCAGCAGCTCCCGCCTACAGGGGGGGAGCTCCTACGAGCAGTACTTC

D: -
length: 15
V: TRBV5-1
size: -
J: TRBJ1-4
CDR3: CASSLQAATNEKLFF
DNA: TGCGCCAGCAGCTTGCAGGCTGCAACTAATGAAAAACTGTTTTTT

D: -
length: 13
V: TRBV14
size: -
J: TRBJ2-1
CDR3: CASSPLRGNEQFF
DNA: TGTGCCAGCAGCCCCTTGCGGGGCAATGAGCAGTTCTTC

D: -
length: 18
V: TRBV9
size: -
J: TRBJ2-3
CDR3: CASSVDPPASGSGDTQYF
DNA: TGTGCCAGCAGCGTAGACCCCCCAGCTTCAGGGAGTGGAGATACGCAGTATTTT

D: TRBD2
length: 15
V: TRBV9
size: -
J: TRBJ2-1
CDR3: CASSVGSGRRNEQFF
DNA: TGTGCCAGCAGCGTAGGTAGCGGGAGACGAAATGAGCAGTTCTTC

D: -
length: 13
V: TRBV12-3/TRBV12-4
size: -
J: TRBJ2-7
CDR3: CASSLWQGKEQYF
DNA: TGTGCCAGCAGTTTATGGCAGGGGAAGGAGCAGTACTTC

D: -
length: 11
V: TRBV10-3
size: -
J: TRBJ2-5
CDR3: CAISEGETQYF
DNA: TGTGCCATCAGTGAGGGGGAGACCCAGTACTTC

D: TRBD2
length: 11
V: TRBV2
size: -
J: TRBJ2-2
CDR3: CASGGAGELFF
DNA: TGTGCCAGCGGGGGGGCCGGGGAGCTGTTTTTT

D: -
length: 13
V: TRBV30
size: -
J: TRBJ2-1
CDR3: CAWSGLVYNEQFF
DNA: TGTGCCTGGAGTGGCCTCGTCTACAATGAGCAGTTCTTC

D: -
length: 13
V: TRBV28
size: -
J: TRBJ2-1
CDR3: CASIDRFYNEQFF
DNA: TGTGCCAGCATCGACAGATTCTACAATGAGCAGTTCTTC

D: TRBD2
length: 16
V: TRBV24-1
size: -
J: TRBJ2-1
CDR3: CATSDFGLAGGNEQFF
DNA: TGTGCCACCAGTGATTTCGGACTAGCGGGGGGCAATGAGCAGTTCTTC

D: TRBD1
length: 15
V: TRBV12-3/TRBV12-4
size: -
J: TRBJ2-7
CDR3: CASSFRQGAIHEQYF
DNA: TGTGCCAGCAGTTTTCGACAGGGGGCAATCCACGAGCAGTACTTC

D: -
length: 13
V: TRBV9
size: -
J: TRBJ1-2
CDR3: CASSREGGDGYTF
DNA: TGTGCCAGCAGCCGCGAGGGGGGGGATGGCTACACCTTC

D: -
length: 12
V: TRBV5-6
size: once
J: TRBJ1-1
CDR3: CASSNRTVEAFF
DNA: TGTGCCAGCAGCAACCGGACAGTTGAAGCTTTCTTT

D: -
length: 15
V: TRBV5-1
size: -
J: TRBJ1-1
CDR3: CASSSRTGENTEAFF
DNA: TGCGCCAGCAGCTCCCGGACCGGGGAGAACACTGAAGCTTTCTTT

D: -
length: 15
V: TRBV28
size: -
J: TRBJ2-7
CDR3: CASSYRTGGRYEQYF
DNA: TGTGCCAGCAGTTACCGGACAGGTGGGAGGTACGAGCAGTACTTC

D: TRBD2
length: 11
V: TRBV30
size: once
J: TRBJ2-5
CDR3: CARSRGGTQYF
DNA: TGTGCCCGGAGCCGGGGGGGGACCCAGTACTTC

D: -
length: 14
V: TRBV12-3/TRBV12-4
size: -
J: TRBJ2-6
CDR3: CASSSGAGANVLTF
DNA: TGTGCCAGCAGTTCAGGGGCTGGGGCCAACGTCCTGACTTTC

D: -
length: 15
V: TRBV14
size: -
J: TRBJ2-7
CDR3: CASSQAGRHGSRRYF
DNA: TGTGCCAGCAGCCAAGCGGGGAGACACGGTTCTCGGCGATACTTC

D: TRBD2
length: 14
V: TRBV6-6
size: -
J: TRBJ2-3
CDR3: CASRLAGAGDTQYF
DNA: TGTGCCAGCCGGCTAGCGGGAGCGGGGGATACGCAGTATTTT

D: -
length: 17
V: TRBV23-1
size: -
J: TRBJ2-6
CDR3: CASINKWIPSGANVLTF
DNA: TGCGCCAGCATCAATAAGTGGATCCCGTCTGGGGCCAACGTCCTGACTTTC

D: TRBD2
length: 15
V: TRBV6-2/TRBV6-3
size: once
J: TRBJ2-7
CDR3: CASIPSGTLPYEQYF
DNA: TGTGCCAGCATCCCGAGCGGGACCCTCCCCTACGAGCAGTACTTC

D: -
length: 16
V: TRBV29-1
size: -
J: TRBJ2-1
CDR3: CSGQGTLGWGESEQFF
DNA: TGCAGCGGTCAGGGGACCCTCGGGTGGGGGGAGAGTGAGCAGTTCTTC